Described below is a single T cell receptor (beta chain) sequence and its context. CDR3 length: 14 amino acids. The V gene's germline CDR1 is SGHTA and CDR2 FQGTGA. The junction had 4 bases not matched to a gene; V was cut back by 5 bases and J by 9 bases. This entry is derived from a study of blood T cell repertoires in COVID-19. Study in general: The United States, Italy and Spain were the sources of the acute and convalescent COVID-19 samples. T cells, B-cell-depleted T cells, or PBMCs supplied cDNA or gDNA.

Libraries were prepared by immunoSEQ multiplex PCR; TCRdb keeps only in-frame clonotypes and omits some of them. The table records just under 300,000 clones, around nine tenths of them present only once. The source of this sequence is a man between 65 and 80 years old with acute or convalescent COVID-19. Sequenced input: peripheral blood. The V gene is TRBV7-3, the J gene TRBJ1-6; 10 nucleotides line up with TRBD1. The CDR3: CASSETGGGSPLHF. The CDR3 coding sequence is TGTGCCAGCAGCGAGACAGGGGGCGGTTCACCCCTCCACTTT.